This is a list of T cell receptor beta chains from one sample in a study of blood T cell repertoires in COVID-19. Profiling relied on immunoSEQ multiplex PCR, and the TCRdb table lists in-frame clones only, not all of them. Of 250,000 or so clones listed, 70% to 90% were seen once; the top ten hold about 2%. The sequenced sample was peripheral blood. The receptors shown here come from a man aged 30 to 45 with active or convalescent COVID-19. The CDR3 runs from the conserved cysteine through the conserved F or W. Fields, in order: CDR3 DNA, CDR3 protein, clone size, D gene, J gene, V gene. A D gene is named only where the DNA matches it firmly. Expanded clones are given a class, and other clones once, few, many or no size at all.

CDR3 DNA: TGTGCCAGCAGGGCGGGGGGACAGGGCTATGGCTACACCTTC
CDR3 protein: CASRAGGQGYGYTF
clone size: -
D gene: TRBD1
J gene: TRBJ1-2
V gene: TRBV2

CDR3 DNA: TGTGCCAGCAGCTATCGACAGGGGCATCAGCCCCAGCATTTT
CDR3 protein: CASSYRQGHQPQHF
clone size: few
D gene: TRBD1
J gene: TRBJ1-5
V gene: TRBV3-1/TRBV3-2

CDR3 DNA: TGCAGTGCTCCGGGGATCGGCTACACCTTC
CDR3 protein: CSAPGIGYTF
clone size: -
D gene: -
J gene: TRBJ1-2
V gene: TRBV20-1

CDR3 DNA: TGTGCCAGCAGCTTGGCCTCGGGGGGCGGTCATGGCTACACCTTC
CDR3 protein: CASSLASGGGHGYTF
clone size: -
D gene: -
J gene: TRBJ1-2
V gene: TRBV5-6

CDR3 DNA: TGTGCCAGCAGTGATCGCCCGGGACAGGCTAATGAAAAACTGTTTTTT
CDR3 protein: CASSDRPGQANEKLFF
clone size: few
D gene: TRBD1
J gene: TRBJ1-4
V gene: TRBV25-1

CDR3 DNA: TGTGCCAGCAGCGCGGCAGCAGGGTTTCGCTATGGCTACACCTTC
CDR3 protein: CASSAAAGFRYGYTF
clone size: -
D gene: -
J gene: TRBJ1-2
V gene: TRBV7-9

CDR3 DNA: TGCGCCAGCAGCCCGAACGGACAGCTCAATCAGCCCCAGCATTTT
CDR3 protein: CASSPNGQLNQPQHF
clone size: once
D gene: -
J gene: TRBJ1-5
V gene: TRBV10-2

CDR3 DNA: TGCGCCAGCAGTGACCTAGCGGGGGGCCAAGAGACCCAGTACTTC
CDR3 protein: CASSDLAGGQETQYF
clone size: -
D gene: TRBD2
J gene: TRBJ2-5
V gene: TRBV10-2

CDR3 DNA: TGTGCCAGCAGTTATGGGCTAGCGGAAGTGGATGAGCAGTTCTTC
CDR3 protein: CASSYGLAEVDEQFF
clone size: -
D gene: TRBD2
J gene: TRBJ2-1
V gene: TRBV6-5

CDR3 DNA: TGTGCCAGCAGCCTCCAAACAGGGAGTAATTCACCCCTCCACTTT
CDR3 protein: CASSLQTGSNSPLHF
clone size: -
D gene: -
J gene: TRBJ1-6
V gene: TRBV7-2

CDR3 DNA: TGCGCCAGCAGCCCAAGCGAATCCAGGGTGAGCAGGCAGTTCTTC
CDR3 protein: CASSPSESRVSRQFF
clone size: -
D gene: -
J gene: TRBJ2-1
V gene: TRBV5-1

CDR3 DNA: TGCGCCAGCAGCCAAGCCGGGACTGAAAATTCACCCCTCCACTTT
CDR3 protein: CASSQAGTENSPLHF
clone size: -
D gene: -
J gene: TRBJ1-6
V gene: TRBV4-3

CDR3 DNA: TGTGCCAGCAGCTTAGAGGGAGAAGGTCCCACAGATACGCAGTATTTT
CDR3 protein: CASSLEGEGPTDTQYF
clone size: -
D gene: -
J gene: TRBJ2-3
V gene: TRBV7-9

CDR3 DNA: TGTGCCAGCAGTGGGGACAGGGGGACCGGGGAGCTGTTTTTT
CDR3 protein: CASSGDRGTGELFF
clone size: -
D gene: TRBD1
J gene: TRBJ2-2
V gene: TRBV2

CDR3 DNA: TGCGCCAGCAGCTTGGCCCCGGGTGGCAATGAGCAGTTCTTC
CDR3 protein: CASSLAPGGNEQFF
clone size: once
D gene: -
J gene: TRBJ2-1
V gene: TRBV5-1

CDR3 DNA: TGTGCCAGTGGACAGGGTTACAATGAGCAGTTCTTC
CDR3 protein: CASGQGYNEQFF
clone size: once
D gene: TRBD1
J gene: TRBJ2-1
V gene: TRBV19

CDR3 DNA: TGTGCCAGCAGCTACATCAACAGGGGGCTCTCCTATAATTCACCCCTCCACTTT
CDR3 protein: CASSYINRGLSYNSPLHF
clone size: -
D gene: TRBD1
J gene: TRBJ1-6
V gene: TRBV27

CDR3 DNA: TGCGCCAGCAGCTTACGACTAGCGGGCCGTCAAGAGACCCAGTACTTC
CDR3 protein: CASSLRLAGRQETQYF
clone size: -
D gene: TRBD2
J gene: TRBJ2-5
V gene: TRBV5-1

CDR3 DNA: TGTGCCACCAAGGGCGGGAGCTCTGGAAACACCATATATTTT
CDR3 protein: CATKGGSSGNTIYF
clone size: few
D gene: -
J gene: TRBJ1-3
V gene: TRBV6-5

CDR3 DNA: TGTGCCAGCAGTTTGACGGGACAAGCTCCCACTGAAGCTTTCTTT
CDR3 protein: CASSLTGQAPTEAFF
clone size: -
D gene: -
J gene: TRBJ1-1
V gene: TRBV27

CDR3 DNA: TGCGCCAGCAGCCCACGGGGGACTAGCGGGGCCTCCTACGAGCAGTACTTC
CDR3 protein: CASSPRGTSGASYEQYF
clone size: -
D gene: TRBD2
J gene: TRBJ2-7
V gene: TRBV4-1

CDR3 DNA: TGCGCCAGCAGCTTGGTCGCAGGGGCTTCCTACGAGCAGTACTTC
CDR3 protein: CASSLVAGASYEQYF
clone size: -
D gene: -
J gene: TRBJ2-7
V gene: TRBV5-1

CDR3 DNA: TGTGCCACCAGTGATTCCGGACAGGGCGGCGTTAACTATGGCTACACCTTC
CDR3 protein: CATSDSGQGGVNYGYTF
clone size: -
D gene: TRBD1
J gene: TRBJ1-2
V gene: TRBV24-1